This T cell receptor (beta chain) was recorded in a study of beta chain features in type 1 diabetes. All of the isolated RNA was reverse transcribed, so expressed TCRB transcripts were sequenced. Naive, central memory and regulatory T cell samples produced a mean of approximately 3.6 million reads. Some clones are missing from TCRdb's copy, which holds only in-frame ones; the method was immunoSEQ multiplex PCR. In the table there are a few hundred thousand clones, around 15% of which are singletons. One heparinised blood draw, averaging about 116 mL, came from each donor. Sorting gave populations that all exceeded 95% purity. V gave up 0 bases and J gave up 0 bases, with 10 bases separating them. This CDR3 comprises 16 residues. Germline CDR1 SGDLS, CDR2 YYNGEE. This clone was picked up a small number of times. No antigen is known for it. Study-level findings and limits: The naive, central memory and Treg TCRB repertoires showed an apparent similarity that was greater among patients than among healthy donors.

Sequencing was performed on naive CD4+ T cells from blood. The sequence came from a woman aged 18-35 years in good health. The rearrangement uses TRBV9 and TRBJ2-4; D gene ambiguous. CDR3 amino acids: CASSVETAQAKNIQYF. CDR3 nucleotide sequence: TGTGCCAGCAGCGTAGAAACAGCCCAAGCCAAAAACATTCAGTACTTC.